This T cell receptor beta chain stems from a study of response to subunit inactivated influenza vaccine. The study's findings and limits: New T cells are recruited in small numbers by each seasonal influenza vaccination, according to the authors' suggestion.

A remark on this clonotype: Its target is not known.

TCRdb used MiXCR to reprocess the RT-PCR reads, holding one entry per CDR3 protein. The sample yields about 700,000 distinct CDR3 sequences, about 15% seen once. V was cut by 0 bases and J by 4 bases, with 13 bases left in between. The CDR3 consists of 15 residues. Looked up from germline, CDR1 is SGDLS and CDR2 is YYNGEE. This clonotype was sampled from a man aged 50-60 years who received an inactivated influenza vaccine. Here the sequenced sample was PBMCs from blood, taken about 11 days after vaccination. V usage is TRBV9 and J usage is TRBJ2-5; a weak D match, TRBD1 (6 bases). The CDR3 spells CASSVGATGRETQYF. In DNA, the CDR3 is TGTGCCAGCAGCGTAGGTGCGACAGGAAGAGAGACCCAGTACTTC.